The sequence of this T cell receptor beta chain was determined in a study of blood T cells in healthy people across ages. Study-level results: PBMC samples, being unsorted, prevented any conclusive comparison of naive and antigen-experienced cells.

Per-sample yields of isolated PBMCs were at least 6 million. Combining a sample-barcoded 5' primer with a J-beta primer mix, a second PCR ran for 7 to 11 cycles. TCRdb re-called the 5' RACE reads through MiXCR, storing one row per CDR3 protein. Among 1 million or so distinct CDR3 sequences listed, under 30% were seen once. To note about this clonotype: Its antigen is not known.

In germline, CDR1 is LGHDT, CDR2 YNNKEL (reference sequence). This CDR3 spans 19 amino acids. Trimming cost V 4 bases and J 0 bases, with 22 bases left between them. These sequences were also reported in another study, on T cells of mothers and their children.

This receptor was identified in a girl aged 2-10 years in good health. This chain connects TRBV3-1 to TRBJ2-1; maybe TRBD2 (6 bases). Source material: blood. CDR3 in amino acids: CASSPGRGRSDFSYNEQFF. In DNA form, the CDR3 reads TGTGCCAGCAGCCCTGGTAGAGGGAGGTCAGATTTCTCCTACAATGAGCAGTTCTTC.